This entry lists 29 T cell receptor beta chains sequenced from one sample in a study of T cell repertoires in cytomegalovirus infection. These receptors have no identified antigens. Each CDR3 protein gets one entry after TCRdb re-called the reads with MiXCR. The repertoire includes 650,000 to 850,000 distinct CDR3 sequences, 29% of them detected once, and about an eighth sits in the top ten. The sequences come from cultured CD8+ T cells from PBMCs, collected from culture after CMV antigen stimulation. These TCRs come from a human donor in good health (CMV status not recorded). Some clones in this sample may be carry-over from other donors' samples.

The CDR3 DNA sequence: TGTGCCAGCACGGGTTCTAGGGGTAGGACTGAAGCTTTCTTT. This codes for CASTGSRGRTEAFF. The chain employs TRBV6-1 and TRBJ1-1; TRBD1 is a possible D gene (5 bases). Trimming shortened V by 7 bases and J by 5 bases, and 17 bases separated the two germline ends. The length of the CDR3 is 14 residues. Looked up from germline, CDR1 is MNHNS and CDR2 is SASEGT.

This chain connects TRBV7-2 to TRBJ1-3; D is unresolved. CDR1 and CDR2 (germline): SGHTA, FQGNSA. Between the trimmed V and J ends, which lost 5 bases and 0 bases, there was a span of 11 bases. The CDR3 extends over 15 amino acids. The CDR3 loop reads CASSRGPYSGNTIYF. CDR3 nucleotide sequence: TGTGCCAGCAGCCGGGGTCCCTACTCTGGAAACACCATATATTTT.

The CDR3 nucleotides are TGTGCCAGCAGCGCCCATACTCTGAACACTGAAGCTTTCTTT. This sequence encodes CASSAHTLNTEAFF. The rearrangement joins TRBV13 to TRBJ1-1; no firm D call. V was trimmed by 5 bases and J by 0 bases, leaving 10 bases between them. Germline V gives CDR1 PRHDT, CDR2 FYEKMQ (reference sequence). This CDR3 has 14 amino acids. Combining the CDR3 with reference TRBV13 and TRBJ1-1 gives the whole variable domain AAGVIQSPRHLIKEKRETATLKCYPIPRHDTVYWYQQGPGQDPQFLISFYEKMQSDKGSIPDRFSAQQFSDYHSELNMSSLELGDSALYFCASSAHTLNTEAFFGQGTRLTVV.

This chain uses TRBV4-1 with TRBJ2-7; TRBD2 agrees at 9 bases. Trimming at V came to 0 bases and at J to 1 base, leaving 4 bases not matched to a gene. Germline CDR1 MGHRA, CDR2 YSYEKL. This CDR3 region has 16 residues. CDR3 loop: CASSQEPAGGSYEQYF. CDR3 bases: TGCGCCAGCAGCCAAGAACCAGCGGGGGGATCCTACGAGCAGTACTTC.

The V and J genes are TRBV27 and TRBJ2-1; TRBD1 matches 10 bases. Germline V gives CDR1 MNHEY, CDR2 SMNVEV (reference sequence). The CDR3 is made up of 14 amino acids. V was pared by 4 bases and J by 3 bases, with 0 bases of the junction left unmatched. The CDR3: CASSWTGGYNEQFF. The CDR3 bases are TGTGCCAGCAGTTGGACAGGGGGCTACAATGAGCAGTTCTTC.

The V and J genes are TRBV11-2 and TRBJ1-1; D is undetermined. The V and J ends lost 1 base and 4 bases respectively, with 19 bases between them. This CDR3 spans 17 amino acids. Per the germline V gene, CDR1 is SGHAT and CDR2 is FQNNGV. The CDR3 here is CASSLGPIGVLRTEAFF. In nucleotides, the CDR3 is TGTGCCAGCAGCTTAGGGCCGATTGGGGTCCTTCGCACTGAAGCTTTCTTT.

The chain joins TRBV2 to TRBJ2-2, with TRBD2 identical over 13 bases. The CDR3 is 16 amino acids. Germline CDR1 SNHLY, CDR2 FYNNEI. V was clipped by 8 bases and J by 3 bases; unmatched bases: 6. The CDR3 bases are TGTGCCAGCCTACTAGCGGGGGGGATATACACCGGGGAGCTGTTTTTT. This sequence encodes CASLLAGGIYTGELFF.

This clonotype was recorded many times. J is TRBJ2-3 and V is TRBV7-9, with 8 bases identical to TRBD1. V trimming: 5 bases; J trimming: 3 bases; junction bases outside the gene matches: 4. Germline CDR1 and CDR2: SEHNR and FQNEAQ (reference sequence). The CDR3 runs to 14 residues. In DNA form, the CDR3 reads TGTGCCAGCAGCCTAGGGGACAGGACAGATACGCAGTATTTT. Translated: CASSLGDRTDTQYF.

The J gene is TRBJ1-2, the V gene TRBV28; no firm D call. The CDR3 contains 14 residues. Per the germline V gene, CDR1 is MDHEN and CDR2 is SYDVKM. V was cut by 7 bases and J by 2 bases, with 14 bases left in between. The CDR3 DNA follows: TGTGCCAGCAAACCTGCCGGGCTGAACTATGGCTACACCTTC. As protein: CASKPAGLNYGYTF.

This clonotype was observed a handful of times. This chain connects TRBV27 to TRBJ1-2; TRBD1 matches at 9 bases. Looked up from germline, CDR1 is MNHEY and CDR2 is SMNVEV (reference sequence). The junction had 6 bases not matched to a gene; V was cut back by 6 bases and J by 7 bases. The CDR3 runs to 13 residues. The CDR3, as DNA: TGTGCCAGCAGAATAACAGGGGGCAGTGGCTACACCTTC. This translates into CASRITGGSGYTF.

There are many counts of this clonotype. V is TRBV7-6 and J is TRBJ2-1; D remains unclear. The CDR3 has 14 amino acids. V was cut by 5 bases and J by 1 base, with 9 bases left in between. Germline CDR1 SGHVS, CDR2 FNYEAQ. The CDR3: CASSASLSYNEQFF. CDR3 sequence (DNA): TGTGCCAGCAGCGCTAGTTTGTCCTACAATGAGCAGTTCTTC.

This clonotype was counted only a few times. For the CDR3, the DNA is TGTGCCAGCAGTTCTCAAGGGGATGGGGAGACCCAGTACTTC. Its translation is CASSSQGDGETQYF. J is TRBJ2-5 and V is TRBV27; D may be TRBD1 (5 bases). Germline V gene sequence: CDR1 MNHEY, CDR2 SMNVEV (reference sequence). The CDR3 runs to 14 residues. Trimming removed 4 bases at V and 5 bases at J, with 14 bases between.

The chain joins TRBV7-6 to TRBJ2-3; TRBD2 matches at 12 bases. Germline assignment: CDR1 SGHVS and CDR2 FNYEAQ. After removal of 2 bases from V and 8 bases from J, the junction contained 8 bases not matched to a gene. The CDR3 contains 16 residues. The DNA for the CDR3 is TGTGCCAGCAGCTTACTAGCGGGGGGGCCCAAAGGTACGCAGTATTTT. Its protein product is CASSLLAGGPKGTQYF.

The CDR3 spells CSALPPSGGWYEQFF. The DNA for the CDR3 is TGCAGTGCCCTACCCCCTAGCGGGGGGTGGTATGAGCAGTTCTTC. This chain connects TRBV20-1 to TRBJ2-1; TRBD2 agrees at 11 bases. CDR3 length equals 15 residues. Per germline, CDR1 DFQATT and CDR2 SNEGSKA (reference sequence). V was clipped by 6 bases and J by 8 bases; unmatched bases: 12.

This clonotype was counted between two and nine times. The chain joins TRBV6-1 to TRBJ1-4; the match to TRBD1 covers 7 bases. Germline V gene data show CDR1 as MNHNS and CDR2 as SASEGT. This CDR3 spans 14 amino acids. V was pared by 6 bases and J by 4 bases, with 5 bases of the junction left unmatched. CDR3 amino acids: CASRRTGYNEKLFF. DNA of the CDR3: TGTGCCAGCAGAAGGACAGGCTATAATGAAAAACTGTTTTTT.

Points on this clonotype: The junction differs from germline at one of its ends, possibly a read error. The chain links TRBV7-6 to TRBJ1-1; TRBD1 matches at 7 bases. CDR3 length: 15 amino acids. CDR1 SGHVS and CDR2 FNYEAQ come from the germline V gene. The CDR3 sequence: CASSPGGGAGTEASF. The CDR3 DNA reads as TGTGCCAGCAGCCCAGGGGGGGGCGCGGGCACTGAAGCTTCCTTT.

The V call is TRBV6-1, the J call TRBJ1-1, with D unclear. Germline loops: CDR1 MNHNS, CDR2 SASEGT. V lost 2 bases and J lost 0, with 10 bases in between. This CDR3 has 15 amino acids. The CDR3 reads CASSEYPGMNTEAFF. The CDR3, as DNA: TGTGCCAGCAGTGAATATCCCGGGATGAACACTGAAGCTTTCTTT.

This clonotype was seen repeatedly, ten times or more. The chain links TRBV7-8 to TRBJ2-2; D is unclear. The V end lost 5 bases, the J end lost 3 bases, and 13 bases lay between the germline ends. The germline CDR1 and CDR2 sequences are SGHVS and FQNEAQ. The CDR3 covers 15 residues. The CDR3 sequence: CASSPQGTDTGELFF. The CDR3 DNA follows: TGTGCCAGCAGCCCACAAGGCACCGACACCGGGGAGCTGTTTTTT.

About this clonotype: Germline and junction disagree at one end, which may indicate a read error. This chain connects TRBV4-1 to TRBJ1-2; D is unresolved. The CDR3 is 15 residues long. Germline assignment: CDR1 MGHRA and CDR2 YSYEKL. In nucleotides, the CDR3 is TGTGCCAGCACCTCCGGAAGGGAGGACAACTATGGCTACACCTTC. The encoded protein is CASTSGREDNYGYTF.

The rearrangement joins TRBV15 to TRBJ1-2, with D tentatively TRBD1 (5 bases). The germline V gene has CDR1 LNHNV and CDR2 YYDKDF (reference sequence). This CDR3 is 14 amino acids long. V dropped 0 bases and J dropped 8 bases, with 13 bases sitting between them. CDR3 region: CATSRDQGAPGYTF. CDR3 coding DNA: TGTGCCACCAGCAGAGATCAGGGCGCGCCAGGCTACACCTTC.

The chain has TRBV25-1 and TRBJ2-3; D may be TRBD1 or TRBD2 (5 bases each). CDR3 length equals 14 residues. CDR1 is MGHDK, CDR2 SYGVNS, per germline. V lost 4 bases and J lost 2, with 10 bases in between. This CDR3 is CASSAWDLTDTQYF. The CDR3 DNA reads TGTGCCAGCAGTGCTTGGGACCTCACAGATACGCAGTATTTT.

This clonotype came up once. The rearrangement uses TRBV19 and TRBJ1-1, with D perhaps TRBD1 (5 bases). This CDR3 comprises 14 residues. The ends were cut back, 4 bases at V and 5 bases at J, with 14 bases in the middle. Germline CDR1 and CDR2: LNHDA and SQIVND (reference sequence). Here the CDR3 reads CASSNLGVRTEAFF. The CDR3 nucleotides read TGTGCCAGTAGTAACTTGGGGGTCCGGACTGAAGCTTTCTTT.

The rearrangement joins TRBV27 to TRBJ2-7, with 7 bases that match TRBD1. V trimming: 6 bases; J trimming: 0 bases; junction bases outside the gene matches: 11. This CDR3 spans 16 amino acids. Germline V gene lookup returns CDR1 MNHEY and CDR2 SMNVEV (reference sequence). CDR3 nucleotide sequence: TGTGCCAGCAGCCTCCGAGGACAGGCGATCTCCTACGAGCAGTACTTC. This gives the protein CASSLRGQAISYEQYF.

The chain uses TRBV12-5 and TRBJ1-2; D perhaps matches TRBD1 (6 bases). Trimming pared 5 bases from V and 4 bases from J, leaving 14 bases between. The length of the CDR3 is 14 residues. Germline values: CDR1 LGHNT, CDR2 FRNRAP. CDR3 sequence: CASGTRGRSYGYTF. CDR3 sequence (DNA): TGTGCTAGTGGTACCAGGGGTCGAAGCTATGGCTACACCTTC.

Only a few counts were recorded for this clonotype. The V and J genes are TRBV27 and TRBJ1-1, with 7 bases lining up with TRBD1. CDR1 and CDR2 from the germline V gene are MNHEY and SMNVEV (reference sequence). V was clipped by 6 bases and J by 4 bases; unmatched bases: 5. This CDR3 comprises 13 residues. DNA for the CDR3: TGTGCCAGCAGGACAGGGTGGGGCACTGAAGCTTTCTTT. This gives the protein CASRTGWGTEAFF.

In the case of this clonotype: The junction does not match germline at one end; this may be a read error. This chain links TRBV10-2 with TRBJ1-1, with D unresolved. This CDR3 is 13 amino acids long. Germline CDR1 WSHSY, CDR2 SAAADI. DNA for the CDR3: TGCGCCAGCAGAATCCAACAGAACGCTGAAGCTTTCTTT. Translating gives CASRIQQNAEAFF.

V usage is TRBV6-5 and J usage is TRBJ2-7; 12 positions agree with TRBD1. Trimming cost V 5 bases and J 6 bases; bases outside gene matches: 2. The CDR3 spans 13 residues. CDR1 is MNHEY and CDR2 is SVGAGI in the germline V gene. CDR3 protein: CASSGTGGFEQYF. The CDR3, as DNA: TGTGCCAGCAGTGGGACAGGGGGCTTCGAGCAGTACTTC.

In this sample, this clonotype turned up a few times. The chain employs TRBV6-6 and TRBJ2-7; TRBD2 aligns across 11 bases. The CDR3 contains 14 residues. Per the germline V gene, CDR1 is MNHNY and CDR2 is SVGAGI (reference sequence). Trimming took 5 bases from V and 6 from J; bases not matched to a gene: 6. CDR3 residues: CASSVLAGGAEQYV. The CDR3 DNA reads as TGTGCCAGCAGTGTTCTAGCGGGGGGCGCCGAGCAGTACGTC.

The rearrangement uses TRBV6-1 and TRBJ2-7; possibly TRBD2 for D (6 bases). There are 14 residues in the CDR3. V gave up 4 bases and J gave up 2 bases, with 12 bases separating them. From germline, CDR1 is MNHNS and CDR2 SASEGT. The CDR3 DNA reads TGTGCCAGCAGTGGGACCGGGAGAACCTACGAGCAGTACGTC. Translating gives CASSGTGRTYEQYV.